The entry that follows covers one T cell receptor beta chain sequence. Its specificity is unknown. This entry is derived from a study of shared clonotypes between healthy human individuals. Study-level findings and limits: Researchers sampled blood only, noting tissue repertoires likely differ. Sequencing depth was expected to affect clonotype sharing among donors.

TCRdb's table, derived via immunoSEQ multiplex PCR, lists solely in-frame clones and lacks some. The sample holds roughly 490,000 clones, approximately 79% seen once. Source material: PBMCs. This TCR derives from a woman aged 40 to 50 in good health. Some clones in this sample may be carry-over from other donors' samples.

The CDR3 DNA follows: TGTGCCAGCAGCCTACAGGGGGTGAACACTGAAGCTTTCTTT. Protein product: CASSLQGVNTEAFF. The chain combines TRBV11-2 with TRBJ1-1; 8 bases are a match to TRBD1. The CDR3 is 14 residues long. Trimming at V came to 5 bases and at J to 0 bases, leaving 2 bases not matched to a gene. Germline lookup yields CDR1 SGHAT and CDR2 FQNNGV.